Below, 7 T cell receptor beta chains from the same sample are listed, as sequenced in a study of T cell clonality in common variable immunodeficiency. Libraries were prepared by immunoSEQ multiplex PCR; TCRdb keeps only in-frame clonotypes and omits some of them. The sample shows 30,000 to 40,000 clones, no singletons; the ten largest hold roughly 3.2%. The sequenced sample was peripheral blood mononuclear cells. These TCRs come from a person between 18 and 69 years old in good health.

This clone was seen repeatedly, ten times or more. The read gets to within 3 residues of the CDR3 end, and the germline J gene fills in the rest. The chain couples TRBV20-1 to TRBJ2-2; 12 positions match TRBD2. Trimming removed 5 bases from V and 4 bases from J; junction bases left unmatched: 8. Germline V gene lookup returns CDR1 DFQATT and CDR2 SNEGSKA (reference sequence). The CDR3 has 16 residues. The part of the CDR3 DNA that was read is TGCAGTGCTCTCAGACCTAGCGGGAGGGCCACCGGGGAG. Residues: CSALRPSGRATGE. The entire CDR3 protein is CSALRPSGRATGELFF.

At least ten counts were recorded for this clone. The sequenced fragment ends 3 residues before the CDR3 boundary, so the rest is inferred from the germline J gene. The chain couples TRBV7-8 to TRBJ2-7; D perhaps matches TRBD2 (6 bases). Germline CDR1 and CDR2: SGHVS and FQNEAQ. Trimming stripped 3 bases from V and 5 bases from J, with 8 bases between. The CDR3 is 12 amino acids. This CDR3 reads CASSFWGDEQYF. The sequenced CDR3 bases are TGTGCCAGCAGCTTCTGGGGGGACGAG.

Comment on this clone: The read ends 3 residues shy of where the CDR3 ends; the end is completed using the germline J gene. This sequence joins TRBV7-6 and TRBJ1-3, with a possible D match to TRBD1 (5 bases). Trimming stripped 2 bases from V and 0 bases from J, with 11 bases between. The V gene's germline CDR1 is SGHVS and CDR2 FNYEAQ. This CDR3 has 16 residues. CDR3 region: CASSLSDSISGNTIYF. CDR3 bases read: TGTGCCAGCAGCTTAAGTGACAGCATCTCTGGAAACACC.

This clone was seen many times. The read is 3 residues too short to cover the CDR3 end, so that end is filled in from the germline J gene. This chain uses TRBV19 with TRBJ1-5; D may be TRBD1 (6 bases). CDR1 and CDR2 (germline): LNHDA, SQIVND (reference sequence). The V and J ends lost 6 bases and 1 base respectively, with 25 bases between them. This CDR3 spans 19 amino acids. CDR3 sequence reads: CASRRDPQGSSGSNQPQHF. The DNA read from the CDR3 is TGTGCCAGTAGGAGGGATCCACAGGGAAGTAGCGGGAGCAATCAGCCC. The whole variable domain, remainder taken from reference TRBV19 and TRBJ1-5, is DGGITQSPKYLFRKEGQNVTLSCEQNLNHDAMYWYRQDPGQGLRLIYYSQIVNDFQKGDIAEGYSVSREKKESFPLTVTSAQKNPTAFYLCASRRDPQGSSGSNQPQHFGDGTRLSIL.

This clone has at least ten counts. The read halts 3 residues ahead of the CDR3 end, with the missing end drawn from the germline J gene. The rearrangement links TRBV20-1 to TRBJ1-2; D possibly corresponds to TRBD1 (5 bases). Germline V lookup: CDR1 DFQATT, CDR2 SNEGSKA (reference sequence). CDR3 size: 13 residues. The V and J ends lost 5 bases and 4 bases respectively, with 14 bases between them. The CDR3 bases that were read are TGCAGTGCTTACGCCAGGGTTAGCTATGGC. It encodes CSAYARVSYG. Given in full, the CDR3 is CSAYARVSYGYTF.

This clone was counted many times. The CDR3 extends 3 residues past the end of the read, so its final part is completed from the germline J gene. The chain is built from TRBV6-2 or TRBV6-3 and TRBJ2-1; 9 bases agree with TRBD1. Germline CDR1 and CDR2: MNHEY and SVGEGT. V was pared by 6 bases and J by 6 bases, with 3 bases of the junction left unmatched. The CDR3 is 13 residues long. The covered CDR3 bases are TGTGCCAGCAGAGACAGGGGGTGCAATGAG. Translating gives CASRDRGCNE. The whole CDR3 sequence reads CASRDRGCNEQFF.

This clone was picked up many times. The read terminates 3 residues ahead of where the CDR3 ends, so the germline J gene completes it. The chain recombines TRBV5-1 with TRBJ1-1, with 7 bases matching TRBD1. V shed 2 bases, J shed 1 base, and the junction held 2 bases outside the gene matches. CDR3 length: 14 residues. CDR1 and CDR2 (germline): SGHRS, YFSETQ. CDR3 bases read: TGCGCCAGCAGCTTTCAGGGGGGGAACACTGAA. This translates into CASSFQGGNTE. Given in full, the CDR3 is CASSFQGGNTEAFF.